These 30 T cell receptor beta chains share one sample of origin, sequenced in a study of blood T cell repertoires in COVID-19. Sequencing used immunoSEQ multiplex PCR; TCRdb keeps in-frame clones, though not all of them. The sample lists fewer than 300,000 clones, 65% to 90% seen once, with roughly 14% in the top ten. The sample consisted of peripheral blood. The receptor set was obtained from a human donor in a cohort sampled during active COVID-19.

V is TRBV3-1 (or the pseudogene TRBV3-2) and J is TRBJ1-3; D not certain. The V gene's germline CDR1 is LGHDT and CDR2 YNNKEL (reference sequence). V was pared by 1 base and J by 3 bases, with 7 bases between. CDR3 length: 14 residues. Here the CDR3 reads CASSQAGGGNTIYF. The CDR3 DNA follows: TGTGCCAGCAGCCAAGCGGGTGGTGGAAACACCATATATTTT.

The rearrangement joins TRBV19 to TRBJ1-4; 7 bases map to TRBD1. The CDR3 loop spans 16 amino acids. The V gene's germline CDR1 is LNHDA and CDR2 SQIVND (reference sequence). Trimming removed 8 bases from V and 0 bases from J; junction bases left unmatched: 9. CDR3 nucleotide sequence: TGTGCCAGTGCCGGACAGGTCGTTGCAACTAATGAAAAACTGTTTTTT. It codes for CASAGQVVATNEKLFF.

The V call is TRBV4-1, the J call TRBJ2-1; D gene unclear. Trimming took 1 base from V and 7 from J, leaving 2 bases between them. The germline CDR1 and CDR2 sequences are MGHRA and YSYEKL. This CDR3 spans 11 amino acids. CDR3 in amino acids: CASSQANEQFF. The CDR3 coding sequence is TGCGCCAGCAGCCAAGCGAATGAGCAGTTCTTC.

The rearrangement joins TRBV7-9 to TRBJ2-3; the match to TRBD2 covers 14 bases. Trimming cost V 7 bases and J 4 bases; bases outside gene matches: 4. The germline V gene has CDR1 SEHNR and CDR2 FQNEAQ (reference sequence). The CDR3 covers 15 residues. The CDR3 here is CASTSGLAGADTQYF. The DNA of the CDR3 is TGTGCCAGCACATCGGGACTAGCGGGAGCAGATACGCAGTATTTT.

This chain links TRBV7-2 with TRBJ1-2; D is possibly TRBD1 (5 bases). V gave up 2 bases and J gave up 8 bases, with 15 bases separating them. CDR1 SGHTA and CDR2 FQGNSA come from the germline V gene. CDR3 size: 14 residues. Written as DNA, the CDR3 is TGTGCCAGCAGCTTAAGCAGCAGGGTGGAGGGCTACACCTTC. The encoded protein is CASSLSSRVEGYTF.

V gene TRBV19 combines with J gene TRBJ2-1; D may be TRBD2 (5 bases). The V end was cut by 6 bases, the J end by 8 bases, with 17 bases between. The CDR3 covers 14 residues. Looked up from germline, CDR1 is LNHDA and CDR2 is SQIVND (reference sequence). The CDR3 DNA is TGTGCCAGTAGAAAGGAGGAAGTTCAGGATGAGCAGTTCTTC. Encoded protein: CASRKEEVQDEQFF.

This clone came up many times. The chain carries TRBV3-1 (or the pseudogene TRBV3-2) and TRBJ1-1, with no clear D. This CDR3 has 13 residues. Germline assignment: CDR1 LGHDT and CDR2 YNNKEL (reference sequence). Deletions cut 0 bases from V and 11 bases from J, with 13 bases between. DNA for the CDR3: TGTGCCAGCAGCCAAGATCTTAGGTCGGGGGCTTTCTTT. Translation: CASSQDLRSGAFF.

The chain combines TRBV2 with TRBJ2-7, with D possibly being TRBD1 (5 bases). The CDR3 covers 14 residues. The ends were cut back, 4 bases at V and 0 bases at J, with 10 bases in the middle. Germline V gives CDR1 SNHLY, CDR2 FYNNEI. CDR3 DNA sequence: TGTGCCAGCAGTGTCGCAGGGTACTCCTACGAGCAGTACTTC. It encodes CASSVAGYSYEQYF.

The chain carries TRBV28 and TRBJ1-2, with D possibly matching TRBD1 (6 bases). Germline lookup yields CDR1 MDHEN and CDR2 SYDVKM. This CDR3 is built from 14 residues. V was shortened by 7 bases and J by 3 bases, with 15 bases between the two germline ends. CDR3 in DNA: TGTGCCAGCATATTTAGCGGGGGCGACTATGGCTACACCTTC. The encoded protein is CASIFSGGDYGYTF.

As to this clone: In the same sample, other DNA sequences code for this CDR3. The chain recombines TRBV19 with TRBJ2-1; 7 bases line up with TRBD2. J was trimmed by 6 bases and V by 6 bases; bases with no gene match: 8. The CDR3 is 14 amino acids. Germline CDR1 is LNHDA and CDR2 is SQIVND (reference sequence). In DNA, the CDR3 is TGTGCCAGTAGCAAACCGGCGGGAGCCAATGAGCAGTTCTTC. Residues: CASSKPAGANEQFF.

The CDR3 sequence: CASSLGRQGRGSYEQYF. CDR3 nucleotides: TGTGCCAGCAGCTTAGGTCGACAGGGGAGGGGATCCTACGAGCAGTACTTC. V usage is TRBV11-2 and J usage is TRBJ2-7, with D maybe TRBD1 (8 bases). CDR1 and CDR2 (germline): SGHAT, FQNNGV. The CDR3 length is 17 residues. V was cut by 1 base and J by 1 base, with 17 bases left in between. The entire variable domain, with the rest obtained from reference TRBV11-2 and TRBJ2-7, is as follows: EAGVAQSPRYKIIEKRQSVAFWCNPISGHATLYWYQQILGQGPKLLIQFQNNGVVDDSQLPKDRFSAERLKGVDSTLKIQPAKLEDSAVYLCASSLGRQGRGSYEQYFGPGTRLTVT.

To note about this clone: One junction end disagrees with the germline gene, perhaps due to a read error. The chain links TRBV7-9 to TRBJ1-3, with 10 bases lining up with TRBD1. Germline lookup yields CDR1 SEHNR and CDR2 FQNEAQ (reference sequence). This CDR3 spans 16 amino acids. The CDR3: CASSPRDRGSRNTIYF. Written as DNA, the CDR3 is TGTGCCAGCAGCCCGCGGGACAGGGGCTCTAGAAACACCATATATTTT.

The CDR3 DNA reads as TGCGCCAGCAGCTCCCCTTTGAACACTGAAGCTTTCTTT. Its translation is CASSSPLNTEAFF. The chain employs TRBV5-1 and TRBJ1-1; D gene uncertain. The CDR3 sequence is 13 residues long. V dropped 3 bases and J dropped 0 bases, with 6 bases sitting between them. Germline CDR1 is SGHRS and CDR2 is YFSETQ.

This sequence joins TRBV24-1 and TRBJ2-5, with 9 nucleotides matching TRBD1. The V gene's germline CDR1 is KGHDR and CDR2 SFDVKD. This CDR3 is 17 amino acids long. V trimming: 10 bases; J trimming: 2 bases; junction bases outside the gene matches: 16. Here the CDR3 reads CATGTGGQGIQQETQYF. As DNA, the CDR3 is TGTGCCACGGGAACCGGAGGACAGGGGATACAGCAAGAGACCCAGTACTTC.

CDR3 nucleotides: TGTGCCAGCAGCCGCGACGGGACTAGCCGTGAGCAGTTCTTC. This gives the protein CASSRDGTSREQFF. The chain couples TRBV6-5 to TRBJ2-1, with 9 bases aligning to TRBD2. The CDR3 contains 14 residues. Germline CDR1 reads MNHEY; CDR2 reads SVGAGI. The V gene end was trimmed by 6 bases and the J gene end by 9 bases; junction bases not matched to a gene: 9.

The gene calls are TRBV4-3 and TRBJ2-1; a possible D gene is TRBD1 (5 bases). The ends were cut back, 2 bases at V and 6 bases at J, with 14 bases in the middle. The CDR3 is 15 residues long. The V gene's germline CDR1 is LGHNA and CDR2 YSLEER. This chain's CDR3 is CASSQKGHGGNEQFF. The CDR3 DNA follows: TGCGCCAGCAGCCAAAAAGGACACGGCGGCAATGAGCAGTTCTTC.

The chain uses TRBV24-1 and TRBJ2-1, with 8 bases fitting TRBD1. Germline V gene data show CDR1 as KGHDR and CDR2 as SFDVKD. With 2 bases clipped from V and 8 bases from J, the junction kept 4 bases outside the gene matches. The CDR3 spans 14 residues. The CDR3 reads CATSDWTGYHEQFF. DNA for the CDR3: TGTGCCACCAGTGATTGGACAGGGTACCATGAGCAGTTCTTC.

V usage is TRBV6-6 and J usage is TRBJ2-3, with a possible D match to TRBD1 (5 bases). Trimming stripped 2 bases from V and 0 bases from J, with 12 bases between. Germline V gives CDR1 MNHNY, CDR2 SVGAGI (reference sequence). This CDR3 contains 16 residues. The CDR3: CASSYGRGPSTDTQYF. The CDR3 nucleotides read TGTGCCAGCAGTTACGGAAGGGGCCCTAGCACAGATACGCAGTATTTT.

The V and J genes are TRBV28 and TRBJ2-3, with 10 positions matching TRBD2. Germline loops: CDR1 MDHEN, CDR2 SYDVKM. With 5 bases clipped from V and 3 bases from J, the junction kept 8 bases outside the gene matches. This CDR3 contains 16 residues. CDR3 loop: CASSLSRLAGTDTQYF. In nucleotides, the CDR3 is TGTGCCAGCAGTCTATCCCGACTAGCGGGTACAGATACGCAGTATTTT.

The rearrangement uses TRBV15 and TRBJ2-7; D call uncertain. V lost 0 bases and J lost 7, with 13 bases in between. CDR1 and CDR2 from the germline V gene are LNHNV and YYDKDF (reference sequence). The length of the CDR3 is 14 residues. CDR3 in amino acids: CATSRDALTSEQYF. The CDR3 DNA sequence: TGTGCCACCAGCAGAGATGCCCTAACTTCAGAGCAGTACTTC.

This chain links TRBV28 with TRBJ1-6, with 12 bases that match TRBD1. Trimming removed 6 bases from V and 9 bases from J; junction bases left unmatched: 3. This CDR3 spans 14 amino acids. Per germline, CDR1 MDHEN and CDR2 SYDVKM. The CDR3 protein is CASSLGQGASPLHF. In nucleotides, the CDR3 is TGTGCCAGCAGCCTGGGACAGGGGGCTTCACCCCTCCACTTT.

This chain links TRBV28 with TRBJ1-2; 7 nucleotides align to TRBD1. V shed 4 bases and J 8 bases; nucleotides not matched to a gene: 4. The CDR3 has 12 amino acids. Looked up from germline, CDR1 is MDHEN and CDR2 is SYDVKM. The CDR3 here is CASSSGQTGYTF. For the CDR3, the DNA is TGTGCCAGCAGTTCGGGACAGACAGGCTACACCTTC.

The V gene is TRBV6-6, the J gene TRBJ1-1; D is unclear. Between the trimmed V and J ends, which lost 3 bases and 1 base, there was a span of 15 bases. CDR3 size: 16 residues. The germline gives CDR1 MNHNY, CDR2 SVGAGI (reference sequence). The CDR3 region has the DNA TGTGCCAGCAGTTATGGACCGCGGGTCCAGAACACTGAAGCTTTCTTT. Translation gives CASSYGPRVQNTEAFF.

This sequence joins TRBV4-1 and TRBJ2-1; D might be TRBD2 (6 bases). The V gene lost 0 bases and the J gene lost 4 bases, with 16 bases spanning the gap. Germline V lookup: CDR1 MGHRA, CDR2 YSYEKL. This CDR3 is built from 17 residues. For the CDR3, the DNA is TGCGCCAGCAGCCAAGATCTAAGACTAGTAACTTACAATGAGCAGTTCTTC. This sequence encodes CASSQDLRLVTYNEQFF.

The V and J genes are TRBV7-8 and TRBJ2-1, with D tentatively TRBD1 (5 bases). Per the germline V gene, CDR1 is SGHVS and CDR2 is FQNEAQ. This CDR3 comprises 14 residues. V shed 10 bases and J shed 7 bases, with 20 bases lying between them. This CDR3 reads CATSGPSGLNEQFF. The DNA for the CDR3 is TGTGCCACCTCAGGGCCCTCAGGGTTGAATGAGCAGTTCTTC.

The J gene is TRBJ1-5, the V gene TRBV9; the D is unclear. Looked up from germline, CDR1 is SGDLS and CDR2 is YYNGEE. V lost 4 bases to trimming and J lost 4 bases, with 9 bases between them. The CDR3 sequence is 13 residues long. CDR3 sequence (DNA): TGTGCCAGCAGCCTAACTGGTAATCAGCCCCAGCATTTT. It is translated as CASSLTGNQPQHF.

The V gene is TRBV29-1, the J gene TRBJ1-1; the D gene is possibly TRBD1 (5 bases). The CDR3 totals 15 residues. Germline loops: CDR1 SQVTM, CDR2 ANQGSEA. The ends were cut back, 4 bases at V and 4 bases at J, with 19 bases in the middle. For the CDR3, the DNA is TGCAGCGTTGTTCTCCAGGGTAGGTCGAGCACTGAAGCTTTCTTT. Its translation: CSVVLQGRSSTEAFF.

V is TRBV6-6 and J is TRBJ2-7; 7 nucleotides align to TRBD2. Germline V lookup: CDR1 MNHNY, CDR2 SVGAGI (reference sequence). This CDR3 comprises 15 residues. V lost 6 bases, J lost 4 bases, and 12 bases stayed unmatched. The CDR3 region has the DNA TGTGCCAGCAGCGGGCTAGCGGAGTCCGGGTACGAGCAGTACTTC. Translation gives CASSGLAESGYEQYF.

The CDR3 DNA follows: TGTGCCAGAACCAACCGGGAAAACTCCTACGAGCAGTACTTC. Protein: CARTNRENSYEQYF. The chain links TRBV5-3 to TRBJ2-7; perhaps TRBD2 as D (5 bases). TRBV5-3 qualifies as an ORF whose function is uncertain. The length of the CDR3 is 14 residues. V shed 6 bases and J shed 0 bases, with 13 bases lying between them.

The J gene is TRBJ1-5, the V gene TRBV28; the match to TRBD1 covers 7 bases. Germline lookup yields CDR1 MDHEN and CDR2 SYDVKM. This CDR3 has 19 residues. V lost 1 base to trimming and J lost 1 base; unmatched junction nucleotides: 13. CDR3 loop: CASSLYDRDAAGSNQPQHF. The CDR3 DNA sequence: TGTGCCAGCAGTTTATACGACAGGGACGCTGCTGGCAGCAATCAGCCCCAGCATTTT.